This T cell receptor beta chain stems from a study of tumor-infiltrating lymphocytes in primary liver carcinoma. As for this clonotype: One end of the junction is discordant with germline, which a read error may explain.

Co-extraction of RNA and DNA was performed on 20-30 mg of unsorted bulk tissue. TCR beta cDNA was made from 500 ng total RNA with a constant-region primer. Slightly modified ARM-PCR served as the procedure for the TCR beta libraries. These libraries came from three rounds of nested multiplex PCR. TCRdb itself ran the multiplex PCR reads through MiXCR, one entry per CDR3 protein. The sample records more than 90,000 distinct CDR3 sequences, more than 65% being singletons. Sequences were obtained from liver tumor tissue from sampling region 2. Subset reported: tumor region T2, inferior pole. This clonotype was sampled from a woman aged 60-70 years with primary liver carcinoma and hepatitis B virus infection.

CDR3 nucleotides: TGTGGCAGCAGTGTATCACAGGGACTCTCAGGAAACACCATATATTTT. Translating it yields CGSSVSQGLSGNTIYF. V and J are TRBV6-1 and TRBJ1-3; possible D gene TRBD1, 6 bases. Germline CDR1 is MNHNS and CDR2 is SASEGT. This CDR3 is built from 16 residues.